This record concerns one T cell receptor beta chain sequence. Its cognate antigen is unknown. Here immunoSEQ multiplex PCR was the method, and the copy in TCRdb shows in-frame clones only, minus some. The table includes millions of clones, over 90% detected once. This sample stems from a study of shared clonotypes between healthy human individuals. About the research overall: Researchers drew samples from two women and three men aged 18 to 49.

The ends were cut back, 1 base at V and 3 bases at J, with 13 bases in the middle. The CDR3 runs 16 residues. From germline, CDR1 is SGHRS and CDR2 YFSETQ. Whole-study findings and limits: Sharing across four donors was highest in naive CD4 (around 5%) and lowest in memory CD8 (0.4%). Generally, naive subsets (rather than memory subsets) showed larger estimated richness. Tissue TCR repertoires likely differ from these blood-only repertoires.

Specimen: naive CD4+ T cells from PBMCs. Noted subset: CD45RA+ positively selected. The sequence was collected from a man between 18 and 29 years old in good health. Some clones in this sample may be carry-over from other donors' samples. The rearrangement links TRBV5-1 to TRBJ2-2; possible D gene TRBD2, 5 bases. The CDR3 spells CASSLLGSDYTGELFF. In nucleotides, the CDR3 is TGCGCCAGCAGCTTGCTAGGTAGCGACTACACCGGGGAGCTGTTTTTT.